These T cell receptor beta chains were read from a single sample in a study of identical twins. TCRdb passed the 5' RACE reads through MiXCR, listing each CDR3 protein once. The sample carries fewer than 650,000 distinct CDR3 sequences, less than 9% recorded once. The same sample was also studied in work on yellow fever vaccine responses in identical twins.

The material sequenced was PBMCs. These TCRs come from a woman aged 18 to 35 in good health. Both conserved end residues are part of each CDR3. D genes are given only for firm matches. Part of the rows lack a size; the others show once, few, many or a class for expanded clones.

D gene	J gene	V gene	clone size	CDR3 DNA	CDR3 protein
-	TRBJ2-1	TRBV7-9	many	TGTGCCAGCAGCATCGGACCTATCAGCGGCAATGAGCAGTTCTTC	CASSIGPISGNEQFF
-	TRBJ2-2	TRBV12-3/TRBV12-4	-	TGTGCCAGCACCAGACAAGTAGGGGGAGGAGAACCCGGGGAGCTGTTTTTT	CASTRQVGGGEPGELFF
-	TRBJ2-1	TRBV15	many	TGTGCCACCAGCAGAGATCGGCTAGCGTCCTACAATGAGCAGTTCTTC	CATSRDRLASYNEQFF
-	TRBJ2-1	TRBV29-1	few	TGCAGTGACGGCCCGGCCTGGCATGGCAGGGCGGGCAATGAGCAGTTCTTC	CSDGPAWHGRAGNEQFF
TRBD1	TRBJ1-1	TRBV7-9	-	TGTGCCAGCAGTATCTCTCCGGGACAGGGTTACACTGAAGCTTTCTTT	CASSISPGQGYTEAFF
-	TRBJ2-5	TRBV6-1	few	TGTGCCAGCACCGAGGAGGGAAGGAGGAACCAAGAGACCCAGTACTTC	CASTEEGRRNQETQYF
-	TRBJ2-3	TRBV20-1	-	TGCAGTGCTCCAAGAGGAGATACGCAGTATTTT	CSAPRGDTQYF
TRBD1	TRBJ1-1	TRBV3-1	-	TGTGCCAGCAGCCAATACACAGGGGGCATCACTGAAGCTTTCTTT	CASSQYTGGITEAFF
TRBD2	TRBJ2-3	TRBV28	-	TGTGCCAGCAGTTACCCGACTAGCGGGACTAGCACAGATACGCAGTATTTT	CASSYPTSGTSTDTQYF
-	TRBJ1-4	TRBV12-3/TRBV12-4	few	TGTGCCAGCAGTTTCTCGAACAATGAAAAACTGTTTTTT	CASSFSNNEKLFF
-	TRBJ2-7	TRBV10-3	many	TGTGCCATCAGTGAGTCCTGGGGCCTGTCCTACGAGCAGTACTTC	CAISESWGLSYEQYF
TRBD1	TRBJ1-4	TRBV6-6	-	TGTGCCAGCAGCGGGACAGGGTTTGAAAAACTGTTTTTT	CASSGTGFEKLFF
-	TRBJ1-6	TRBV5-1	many	TGCGCCAGCAGCTTGGAGGGGGGGTCACCCCTCCACTTT	CASSLEGGSPLHF
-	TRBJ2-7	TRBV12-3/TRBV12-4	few	TGTGCCAGCAGCCCACAGCTCTACGAGCAGTACTTC	CASSPQLYEQYF
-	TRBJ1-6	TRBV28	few	TGTGCCAGCAGTTCCGACAGGTTTAATTCACCCCTCCACTTT	CASSSDRFNSPLHF
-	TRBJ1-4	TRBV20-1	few	TGCAGTGCGGGGGACTTGGGTGAAAAACTGTTTTTT	CSAGDLGEKLFF
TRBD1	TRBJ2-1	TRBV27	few	TGTGCCAGCAGTTTCCGTGCAGGGGGCAATGAGCAGTTCTTC	CASSFRAGGNEQFF
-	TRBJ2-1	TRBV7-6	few	TGTGCCAGCAGCTTTTCTCCGGACTCCAATGAGCAGTTCTTC	CASSFSPDSNEQFF
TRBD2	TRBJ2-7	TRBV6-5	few	TGTGCCAGCAGTTCCCCGCCTAGCGGGGTCTACGAGCAGTACTTC	CASSSPPSGVYEQYF
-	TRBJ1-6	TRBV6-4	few	TGTGCCAGCAGCCCCGAGGGGGGTTCTAATTCACCCCTCCACTTT	CASSPEGGSNSPLHF
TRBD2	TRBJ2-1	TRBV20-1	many	TGCAGTGCCCTACTACTAGCGGGGGATACCTACAATGAGCAGTTCTTC	CSALLLAGDTYNEQFF
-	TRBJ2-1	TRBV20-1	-	TGCAGTGCTAGAGATTTAGGTGGGGCGGTAACCTACAATGAGCAGTTCTTC	CSARDLGGAVTYNEQFF
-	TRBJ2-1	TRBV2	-	TGTGCCAGTGTGGAGTACAATGAGCAGTTCTTC	CASVEYNEQFF
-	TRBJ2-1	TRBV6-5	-	TGTGCCAGCAGATACTCGACTTACGTATACAATGAGCAGTTCTTC	CASRYSTYVYNEQFF
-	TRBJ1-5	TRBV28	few	TGTGCCAGCAGTTTATCAGGGTTTGGAAATCAGCCCCAGCATTTT	CASSLSGFGNQPQHF
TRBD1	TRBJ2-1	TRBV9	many	TGTGCCAGCAGCGTACTTGGGACAGGGGGCCCCAGCTCCTACAATGAGCAGTTCTTC	CASSVLGTGGPSSYNEQFF
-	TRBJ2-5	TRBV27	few	TGTGCCAGCAGTTTATCTCGGCATCCCCAAGAGACCCAGTACTTC	CASSLSRHPQETQYF
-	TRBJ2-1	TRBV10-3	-	TGTGCCATCAGTGACCCCGGAGTTGAGCAGTTCTTC	CAISDPGVEQFF
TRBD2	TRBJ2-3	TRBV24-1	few	TGTGCCACCAGTGGACCACTAGCGGGGGCGACAGATACGCAGTATTTT	CATSGPLAGATDTQYF
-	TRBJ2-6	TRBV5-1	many	TGCGCCAGCAGCCCGACAGGTTCGAATGGGGCCAACGTCCTGACTTTC	CASSPTGSNGANVLTF
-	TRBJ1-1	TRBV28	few	TGTGCCAGCAGTTTCAGAGACAGTAAAGCTTTCTTT	CASSFRDSKAFF
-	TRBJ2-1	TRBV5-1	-	TGCGCCAGCAGCTTGGGCGACAGTCACTCCTACAATGAGCAGTTCTTC	CASSLGDSHSYNEQFF
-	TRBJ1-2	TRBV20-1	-	TGCAGTGCTAACTCAGGGAGGGGGGCTGGCTACACCTTC	CSANSGRGAGYTF
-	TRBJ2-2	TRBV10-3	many	TGTGCCATCAGTGAGTCGGTAGTTACCGGGGAGCTGTTTTTT	CAISESVVTGELFF
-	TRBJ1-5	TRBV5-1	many	TGCGCCAGCAGGCTGGGACCGGGGAATCAGCCCCAGCATTTT	CASRLGPGNQPQHF
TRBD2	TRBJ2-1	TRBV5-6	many	TGTGCCAGCAGTCAGCGGGATCTCCAGTTCTTC	CASSQRDLQFF